The T cell receptor (beta chain) described here comes from a study of cytomegalovirus exposure and HLA in healthy donors. The CDR3 is 17 residues long. The germline V gene has CDR1 SGHNT and CDR2 YYREEE (reference sequence). V trimming: 0 bases; J trimming: 3 bases; junction bases outside the gene matches: 9. Libraries were prepared by immunoSEQ multiplex PCR; TCRdb keeps only in-frame clonotypes and omits some of them. The sample yields approximately 120,000 clones, roughly 86% seen once. While the first cohort had 700 or so subjects, the donors belonged to the separate validation cohort of more than 95 subjects.

Source material: PBMCs. The source of this sequence is a woman between 18 and 29 years old in good health and CMV-seronegative. V is TRBV5-4 and J is TRBJ2-7; 10 bases align to TRBD2. The CDR3 nucleotides read TGTGCCAGCAGCTTGGCCAGGCCTAGCGGGAGAATCTACGAGCAGTACTTC. Translation gives CASSLARPSGRIYEQYF.